The entry below describes one TCR beta chain. This record belongs to a study of T-cell memory formation after mild COVID-19. Per germline, CDR1 SGHAT and CDR2 FQNNGV. J gave up 4 bases and V 6 bases, and 8 bases lay outside the gene matches. This CDR3 has 16 residues. TCRdb analysed the 5' RACE reads with MiXCR anew, one entry per CDR3 protein. Of tens of thousands of distinct CDR3 sequences in the sample, 9% to 15% were seen once. Material for sequencing was PBMCs or a T cell subset sorted from them (not recorded which). V is TRBV11-2 and J is TRBJ2-5, with TRBD2 matching 13 bases. The TCR was taken from a man between 18 and 29 years old who had mild COVID-19 (a few samples of this study predate the infection). Cell type and time point are not known. DNA for the CDR3: TGTGCCAGCAGTTTCACTAGCGGGGGGGCTGGAGAGACCCAGTACTTC. Translated, it gives CASSFTSGGAGETQYF. The entire variable domain, with the rest obtained from reference TRBV11-2 and TRBJ2-5, is as follows: EAGVAQSPRYKIIEKRQSVAFWCNPISGHATLYWYQQILGQGPKLLIQFQNNGVVDDSQLPKDRFSAERLKGVDSTLKIQPAKLEDSAVYLCASSFTSGGAGETQYFGPGTRLLVL.